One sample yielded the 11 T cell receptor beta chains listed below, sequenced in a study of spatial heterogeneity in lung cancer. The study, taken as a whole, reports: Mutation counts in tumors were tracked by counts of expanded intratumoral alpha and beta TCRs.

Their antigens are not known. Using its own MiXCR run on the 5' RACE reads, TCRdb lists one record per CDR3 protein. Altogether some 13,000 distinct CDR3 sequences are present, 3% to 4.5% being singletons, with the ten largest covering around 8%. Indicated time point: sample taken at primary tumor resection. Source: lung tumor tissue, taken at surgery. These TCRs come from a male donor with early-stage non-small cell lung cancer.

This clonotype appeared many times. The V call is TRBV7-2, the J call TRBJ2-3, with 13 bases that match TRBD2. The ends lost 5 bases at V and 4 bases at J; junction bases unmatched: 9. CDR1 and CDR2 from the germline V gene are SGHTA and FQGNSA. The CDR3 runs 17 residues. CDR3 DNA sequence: TGTGCCAGCAGCCAATACGGGACTAGCGGGACGGCAGATACGCAGTATTTT. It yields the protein CASSQYGTSGTADTQYF.

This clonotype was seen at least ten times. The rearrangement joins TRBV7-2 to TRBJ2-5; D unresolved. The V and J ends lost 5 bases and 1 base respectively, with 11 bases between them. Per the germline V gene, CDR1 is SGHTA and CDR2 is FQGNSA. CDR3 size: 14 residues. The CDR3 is CASSPLSLQETQYF. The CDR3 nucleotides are TGTGCCAGCAGCCCCCTATCGCTCCAAGAGACCCAGTACTTC. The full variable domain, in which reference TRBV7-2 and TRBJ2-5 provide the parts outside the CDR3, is GAGVSQSPSNKVTEKGKDVELRCDPISGHTALYWYRQSLGQGLEFLIYFQGNSAPDKSGLPSDRFSAERTGGSVSTLTIQRTQQEDSAVYLCASSPLSLQETQYFGPGTRLLVL.

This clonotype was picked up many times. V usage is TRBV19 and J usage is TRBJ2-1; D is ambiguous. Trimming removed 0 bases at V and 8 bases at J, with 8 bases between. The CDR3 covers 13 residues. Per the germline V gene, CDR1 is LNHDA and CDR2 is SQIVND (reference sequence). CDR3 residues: CASSIDRGDEQFF. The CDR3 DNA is TGTGCCAGTAGTATAGATCGAGGTGATGAGCAGTTCTTC.

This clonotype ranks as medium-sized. This CDR3 is CASSQTGLNTEAFF. The DNA for the CDR3 is TGCGCCAGCAGCCAGACAGGACTGAACACTGAAGCTTTCTTT. The chain carries TRBV4-1 and TRBJ1-1, with D possibly being TRBD1 (6 bases). The CDR3 is 14 amino acids. Germline V gene sequence: CDR1 MGHRA, CDR2 YSYEKL. Trimming cost V 3 bases and J 0 bases, with 8 bases left between them.

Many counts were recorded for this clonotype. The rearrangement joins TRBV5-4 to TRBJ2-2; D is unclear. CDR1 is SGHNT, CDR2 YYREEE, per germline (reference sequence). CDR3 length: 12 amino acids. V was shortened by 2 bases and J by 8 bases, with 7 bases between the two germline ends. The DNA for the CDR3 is TGTGCCAGCAGCTTAGTACAGGGGGAGCTGTTTTTT. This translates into CASSLVQGELFF.

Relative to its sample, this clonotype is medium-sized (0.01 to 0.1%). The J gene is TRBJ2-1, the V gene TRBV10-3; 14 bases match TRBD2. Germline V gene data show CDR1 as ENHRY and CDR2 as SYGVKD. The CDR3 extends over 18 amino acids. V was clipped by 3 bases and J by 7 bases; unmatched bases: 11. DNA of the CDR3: TGTGCCATCAGTGAATCCCTTGGGACTAGCGGGGGCGGGAATGAGCAGTTCTTC. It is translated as CAISESLGTSGGGNEQFF.

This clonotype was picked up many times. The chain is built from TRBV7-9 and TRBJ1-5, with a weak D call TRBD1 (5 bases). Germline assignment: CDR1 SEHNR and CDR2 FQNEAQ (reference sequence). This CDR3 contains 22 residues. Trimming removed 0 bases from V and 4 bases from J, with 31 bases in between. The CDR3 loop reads CASSLALMGDGNFGARNQPQHF. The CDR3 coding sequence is TGTGCCAGCAGCTTAGCGCTAATGGGGGACGGAAATTTTGGCGCCCGAAATCAGCCCCAGCATTTT.

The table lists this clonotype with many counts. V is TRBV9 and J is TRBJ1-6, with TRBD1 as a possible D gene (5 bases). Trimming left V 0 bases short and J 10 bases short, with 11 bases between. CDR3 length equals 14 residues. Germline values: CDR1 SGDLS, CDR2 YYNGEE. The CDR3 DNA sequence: TGTGCCAGCAGCGTAGGCAGGGTTAACTCACCCCTCCACTTT. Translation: CASSVGRVNSPLHF.

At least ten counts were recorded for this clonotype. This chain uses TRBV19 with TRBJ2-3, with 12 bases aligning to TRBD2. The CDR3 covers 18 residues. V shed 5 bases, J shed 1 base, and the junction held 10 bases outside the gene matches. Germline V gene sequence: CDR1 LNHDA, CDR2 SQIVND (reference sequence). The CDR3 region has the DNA TGTGCCAGTAGTTCTCGGACTAGCGGGGTACAACGCACAGATACGCAGTATTTT. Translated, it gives CASSSRTSGVQRTDTQYF.

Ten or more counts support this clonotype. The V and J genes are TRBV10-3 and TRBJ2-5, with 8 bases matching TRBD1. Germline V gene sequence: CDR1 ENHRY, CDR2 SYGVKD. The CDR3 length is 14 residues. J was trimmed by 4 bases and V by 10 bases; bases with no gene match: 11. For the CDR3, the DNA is TGTGCCACTCAGGGGGCCAGTCCTCGAGAGACCCAGTACTTC. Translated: CATQGASPRETQYF.

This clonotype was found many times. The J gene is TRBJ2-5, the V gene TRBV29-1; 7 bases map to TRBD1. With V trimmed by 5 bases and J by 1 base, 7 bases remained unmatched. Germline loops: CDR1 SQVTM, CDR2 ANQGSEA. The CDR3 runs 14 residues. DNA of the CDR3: TGCAGCGTTCAGGGACAGAGTTGCCAAGAGACCCAGTACTTC. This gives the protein CSVQGQSCQETQYF.